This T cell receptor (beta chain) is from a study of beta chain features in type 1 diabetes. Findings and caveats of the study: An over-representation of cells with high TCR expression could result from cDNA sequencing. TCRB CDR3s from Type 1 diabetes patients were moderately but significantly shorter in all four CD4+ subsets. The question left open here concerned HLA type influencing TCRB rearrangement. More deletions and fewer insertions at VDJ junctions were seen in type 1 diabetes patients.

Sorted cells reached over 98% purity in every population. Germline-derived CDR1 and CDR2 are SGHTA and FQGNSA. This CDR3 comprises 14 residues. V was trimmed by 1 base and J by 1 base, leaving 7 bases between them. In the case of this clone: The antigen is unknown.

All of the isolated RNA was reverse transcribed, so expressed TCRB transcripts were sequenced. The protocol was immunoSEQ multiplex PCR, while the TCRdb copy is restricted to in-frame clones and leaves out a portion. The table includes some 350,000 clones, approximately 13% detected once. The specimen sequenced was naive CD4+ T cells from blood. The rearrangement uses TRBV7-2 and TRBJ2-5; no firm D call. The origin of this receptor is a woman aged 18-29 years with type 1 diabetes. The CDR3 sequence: CASSLGTIQETQYF. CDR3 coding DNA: TGTGCCAGCAGCTTAGGCACTATCCAAGAGACCCAGTACTTC.